This TCR beta chain came from a study of OX40 agonist ivuxolimab in advanced cancers. Study background: Patients receiving dose escalation had hepatocellular carcinoma, melanoma, renal cell or head and neck cancer.

Overall study findings and caveats: Some nonresponders likewise displayed low normalized T-cell clonal expansion. The authors did not determine the antigen specificity of the expanded peripheral T cells. Both blood CD4+ and CD8+ T cells showed clonal growth by week 6 at 0.1 to 3.0 mg/kg.

CDR1 MDHEN and CDR2 SYDVKM come from the germline V gene. V lost 2 bases, J lost 4 bases, and 15 bases lay in between. The CDR3 is 16 residues long. Assay: immunoSEQ multiplex PCR; the TCRdb copy retains only in-frame clones and omits some. Among approximately 110,000 clones listed, 92% were seen once. Note on this clone: What it recognizes is unknown.

The rearrangement links TRBV28 to TRBJ1-5; D gene unclear. This receptor was taken from an adult with an advanced solid tumor such as melanoma, head and neck, liver or kidney cancer. Here the sequenced sample was CD4+ or CD8+ T cells sorted from blood, taken in a trial of the OX40 agonist ivuxolimab. CDR3 sequence (DNA): TGTGCCAGCAGTTTACCCCACCGAGCGATTAATCAGCCCCAGCATTTT. Protein sequence: CASSLPHRAINQPQHF.